The 29 T cell receptor beta chains below all came from one sample that was sequenced in a study of vaccination and CD4 T cells after COVID-19. For these TCRs, the target antigens are not known. Cultured CD4+ T-cell DNA underwent Oncomine TCR Beta short-read sequencing. TCRdb redid the calling of the PCR reads with MiXCR, one entry per CDR3 protein. The data contain 15,000 or so distinct CDR3 sequences, about half of them seen just once; the ten biggest clones take up about 16%. This sample's treatment: roughly 11-day PBMC culture with coronavirus spike peptide pools or control peptides (ViraFEST assay). This material consisted of CD4+ T cells from blood, cultured in vitro, taken before SARS-CoV-2 vaccination. The source of these receptors is a human donor who had recovered from COVID-19.

The rearrangement links TRBV6-7 to TRBJ2-7; weak D call: TRBD1 (6 bases). TRBV6-7 is reported as an ORF; its role is uncertain. The CDR3 has 19 amino acids. Deletions cut 2 bases from V and 0 bases from J, with 23 bases between. In DNA, the CDR3 is TGTGCCAGCAGTTACCGGCAGCCGAGGACAGCGGCCCCCTCCTACGAGCAGTACTTC. Protein sequence: CASSYRQPRTAAPSYEQYF.

V usage is TRBV20-1 and J usage is TRBJ2-1; TRBD2 matches 8 bases. Germline V gives CDR1 DFQATT, CDR2 SNEGSKA (reference sequence). The CDR3 is 13 amino acids. Unmatched junction bases numbered 2, after V lost 5 bases and J lost 2 bases. CDR3 in amino acids: CSAFGRAYNEQFF. CDR3 DNA: TGCAGTGCTTTCGGGAGGGCCTACAATGAGCAGTTCTTC.

The chain links TRBV20-1 to TRBJ2-3; 16 bases line up with TRBD2. CDR1 DFQATT and CDR2 SNEGSKA come from the germline V gene (reference sequence). This CDR3 is 18 amino acids long. The V gene end was trimmed by 2 bases and the J gene end by 6 bases; junction bases not matched to a gene: 11. The CDR3 sequence: CSARSRGLAGGKTDTQYF. The CDR3 DNA reads as TGCAGTGCTAGATCTCGGGGACTAGCGGGAGGGAAGACCGATACGCAGTATTTT.

The chain combines TRBV10-3 with TRBJ2-7, with 8 bases aligning to TRBD2. The CDR3 has 13 amino acids. Germline values: CDR1 ENHRY, CDR2 SYGVKD. V lost 10 bases to trimming and J lost 3 bases; unmatched junction nucleotides: 8. The CDR3 DNA reads as TGTGCCACAAAAGCGGGAGACTACTACGAGCAGTACTTC. It translates to CATKAGDYYEQYF.

The V gene is TRBV7-8, the J gene TRBJ2-1; possibly TRBD1 or TRBD2 for D (5 bases each). This CDR3 has 15 residues. Germline CDR1 and CDR2: SGHVS and FQNEAQ. V gave up 1 base and J gave up 10 bases, with 17 bases separating them. The CDR3 DNA follows: TGTGCCAGCAGCTTAGGAATGGTCAAAGGGGAGGAGCAGTTCTTC. This sequence encodes CASSLGMVKGEEQFF.

The V gene is TRBV6-1, the J gene TRBJ2-1; 7 nucleotides line up with TRBD2. This CDR3 has 12 residues. V lost 8 bases and J lost 12; bases outside the gene matches: 10. Germline-derived CDR1 and CDR2 are MNHNS and SASEGT. CDR3 protein: CASGIRDYGQFF. The CDR3 nucleotides read TGTGCCAGCGGGATCCGGGACTACGGGCAGTTCTTC.

V usage is TRBV30 and J usage is TRBJ2-3; the D gene could be TRBD1 or TRBD2 (6 bases each). Germline values: CDR1 GTSNPN, CDR2 SVGIG (reference sequence). The CDR3 is made up of 14 amino acids. V gave up 5 bases and J gave up 2 bases, with 14 bases separating them. CDR3 sequence reads: CAWQGGRTTDTQYF. CDR3 bases: TGTGCCTGGCAAGGGGGGAGAACCACAGATACGCAGTATTTT.

V usage is TRBV27 and J usage is TRBJ2-7; tentatively, D is TRBD2 (6 bases). Trimming shortened V by 5 bases and J by 12 bases, and 35 bases separated the two germline ends. The germline gives CDR1 MNHEY, CDR2 SMNVEV (reference sequence). The CDR3 contains 18 residues. CDR3 loop: CASSPIGPAGGLVLIRYF. Written as DNA, the CDR3 is TGTGCCAGCAGTCCAATAGGCCCCGCTGGGGGGTTGGTTTTGATTCGGTACTTC.

The table lists this clonotype with a few counts. CDR3 coding DNA: TGCAGTGCTAGAAGACTTAGCGGCACAGATACGCAGTATTTT. Amino acid sequence: CSARRLSGTDTQYF. The chain is built from TRBV20-1 and TRBJ2-3, with D perhaps TRBD2 (5 bases). The germline V and J ends were trimmed by 2 bases and 1 base, with 10 bases remaining between them. Germline CDR1 is DFQATT and CDR2 is SNEGSKA (reference sequence). The CDR3 runs 14 residues.

CDR3 DNA: TGTGCCAGCAGTCTGGACTACACCGGGGAGCTGTTTTTT. Residues: CASSLDYTGELFF. The chain combines TRBV2 with TRBJ2-2; tentatively, D is TRBD2 (5 bases). V was cut by 5 bases and J by 3 bases, with 7 bases left in between. Germline V gives CDR1 SNHLY, CDR2 FYNNEI. The CDR3 length is 13 residues.

This clonotype occurred a few times. The rearrangement links TRBV19 to TRBJ1-5; TRBD1 agrees at 11 bases. Germline V gene lookup returns CDR1 LNHDA and CDR2 SQIVND (reference sequence). The CDR3 covers 16 residues. V was pared by 6 bases and J by 5 bases, with 9 bases of the junction left unmatched. CDR3 sequence (DNA): TGTGCCAGTAGGCTTTCCGGGACAGGGGGACATCAGCCCCAGCATTTT. It specifies CASRLSGTGGHQPQHF.

The J gene is TRBJ2-7, the V gene TRBV5-4; TRBD2 aligns across 11 bases. V was pared by 4 bases and J by 3 bases, with 3 bases of the junction left unmatched. In germline, CDR1 is SGHNT, CDR2 YYREEE (reference sequence). The CDR3 is 14 residues long. The DNA for the CDR3 is TGTGCCAGCAGCCCCGGGACTAGCGGCTACGAGCAGTACTTC. Translated, it gives CASSPGTSGYEQYF.

The count of this clonotype is one. The chain combines TRBV7-2 with TRBJ2-7, with D unclear. Per germline, CDR1 SGHTA and CDR2 FQGNSA. The CDR3 consists of 12 residues. Trimming took off 1 base at V and 5 bases at J, with 6 bases between the two ends. As DNA, the CDR3 is TGTGCCAGCAGCTTAGTTCCAAACGAGCAGTACTTC. Translating gives CASSLVPNEQYF.

The rearrangement links TRBV18 to TRBJ2-3; 8 bases are shared with TRBD2. The V gene end was trimmed by 1 base and the J gene end by 3 bases; junction bases not matched to a gene: 18. The CDR3 loop spans 20 amino acids. Germline V gene lookup returns CDR1 KGHSH and CDR2 LQKENI. CDR3: CASSPRPGSGSFDGTDTQYF. The CDR3 region has the DNA TGTGCCAGCTCACCACGCCCTGGGAGCGGGAGCTTCGACGGAACAGATACGCAGTATTTT. Full variable domain (missing parts from reference TRBV18 and TRBJ2-3): NAGVMQNPRHLVRRRGQEARLRCSPMKGHSHVYWYRQLPEEGLKFMVYLQKENIIDESGMPKERFSAEFPKEGPSILRIQQVVRGDSAAYFCASSPRPGSGSFDGTDTQYFGPGTRLTVL.

V and J are TRBV20-1 and TRBJ1-5; 10 bases agree with TRBD1. J gave up 2 bases and V 5 bases, and 3 bases lay outside the gene matches. The CDR3 consists of 14 residues. Germline V gene data show CDR1 as DFQATT and CDR2 as SNEGSKA (reference sequence). In DNA form, the CDR3 reads TGCAGTGCTTCGACAGGGGGCGGCAATCAGCCCCAGCATTTT. Protein: CSASTGGGNQPQHF.

V usage is TRBV7-2 and J usage is TRBJ2-7; the D is unclear. This CDR3 is built from 13 residues. Deletions cut 5 bases from V and 3 bases from J, with 11 bases between. Germline CDR1 reads SGHTA; CDR2 reads FQGNSA. CDR3 sequence: CASSQTPLYEQYF. The CDR3 DNA reads as TGTGCCAGCAGCCAGACTCCCCTCTACGAGCAGTACTTC.

This clonotype was recorded a few times. This sequence joins TRBV6-2 or TRBV6-3 and TRBJ1-1; D possibly corresponds to TRBD1 (6 bases). In germline, CDR1 is MNHEY, CDR2 SVGEGT. This CDR3 spans 15 amino acids. The V end lost 5 bases, the J end lost 1 base, and 14 bases lay between the germline ends. CDR3 region: CASSTSGHPNTEAFF. The CDR3 DNA reads as TGTGCCAGCAGTACCTCGGGACACCCGAACACTGAAGCTTTCTTT.

CDR3 residues: CSAHDDNQETQYF. The CDR3, as DNA: TGCAGTGCTCATGACGACAATCAAGAGACCCAGTACTTC. The rearrangement joins TRBV20-1 to TRBJ2-5; D not certain. The CDR3 has 13 residues. In germline, CDR1 is DFQATT, CDR2 SNEGSKA (reference sequence). V was cut by 5 bases and J by 2 bases, with 12 bases left in between.

This clonotype came up a few times. The chain joins TRBV30 to TRBJ2-5, with a possible D match to TRBD1 (5 bases). V shed 3 bases and J shed 7 bases, with 15 bases lying between them. The germline V gene has CDR1 GTSNPN and CDR2 SVGIG (reference sequence). The CDR3 runs 13 residues. The DNA of the CDR3 is TGTGCCTGGAGGGTTACTGCTCAGGGGACCCAGTACTTC. It specifies CAWRVTAQGTQYF.

CDR3 amino acids: CASSSNKNTEAFF. CDR3 DNA: TGCGCCAGCAGCTCTAACAAGAACACTGAAGCTTTCTTT. The rearrangement links TRBV5-1 to TRBJ1-1; unclear D gene. V lost 3 bases and J lost 1, with 7 bases in between. Germline lookup yields CDR1 SGHRS and CDR2 YFSETQ. This CDR3 has 13 amino acids.

This clonotype showed up just a few times. The chain links TRBV28 to TRBJ1-5, with a possible D match to TRBD1 (6 bases). The CDR3 runs to 14 residues. Trimming pared 10 bases from V and 3 bases from J, leaving 16 bases between. Germline-derived CDR1 and CDR2 are MDHEN and SYDVKM. In nucleotides, the CDR3 is TGTGCCACCAAGGGGCGGGACACCAATCAGCCCCAGCATTTT. Translation: CATKGRDTNQPQHF.

This clonotype was detected a few times. The chain uses TRBV19 and TRBJ1-5; D is ambiguous. The CDR3 totals 15 residues. Germline CDR1 reads LNHDA; CDR2 reads SQIVND (reference sequence). The V end lost 3 bases, the J end lost 1 base, and 10 bases lay between the germline ends. The DNA of the CDR3 is TGTGCCAGTAGTATGGAGACGGTAAGCAATCAGCCCCAGCATTTT. Protein sequence: CASSMETVSNQPQHF.

Only a few counts were recorded for this clonotype. The V call is TRBV27, the J call TRBJ2-2, with TRBD1 identical over 9 bases. Germline V lookup: CDR1 MNHEY, CDR2 SMNVEV (reference sequence). V was pared by 3 bases and J by 3 bases, with 8 bases of the junction left unmatched. The CDR3 is 17 residues long. Here the CDR3 reads CASSFLQGAVYTGELFF. CDR3 bases: TGTGCCAGCAGTTTTCTACAGGGGGCGGTGTACACCGGGGAGCTGTTTTTT.

The chain links TRBV19 to TRBJ2-2; TRBD1 might be the D (6 bases). Deletions cut 3 bases from V and 4 bases from J, with 12 bases between. This CDR3 has 15 amino acids. Germline V gene sequence: CDR1 LNHDA, CDR2 SQIVND (reference sequence). The CDR3 coding sequence is TGTGCCAGTAGTATGGGTGGACAGTTCACCGGGGAGCTGTTTTTT. Translated: CASSMGGQFTGELFF. Drawing the rest from reference TRBV19 and TRBJ2-2, the complete variable domain is DGGITQSPKYLFRKEGQNVTLSCEQNLNHDAMYWYRQDPGQGLRLIYYSQIVNDFQKGDIAEGYSVSREKKESFPLTVTSAQKNPTAFYLCASSMGGQFTGELFFGEGSRLTVL.

The chain is built from TRBV2 and TRBJ2-3, with a possible D match to TRBD2 (5 bases). Germline lookup yields CDR1 SNHLY and CDR2 FYNNEI. With 4 bases removed from V and 2 bases from J, the gap between germline ends came to 7 bases. The CDR3 has 13 residues. CDR3: CASSAGYTDTQYF. The CDR3 DNA sequence: TGTGCCAGCAGTGCGGGATACACAGATACGCAGTATTTT.

This clonotype occurred a few times. The rearrangement joins TRBV20-1 to TRBJ2-5; TRBD1 might be the D (6 bases). V lost 0 bases, J lost 1 base, and 12 bases lay in between. Germline assignment: CDR1 DFQATT and CDR2 SNEGSKA (reference sequence). There are 15 residues in the CDR3. CDR3 in amino acids: CSARDWQGSQETQYF. The CDR3 nucleotides read TGCAGTGCTAGAGATTGGCAGGGGAGCCAAGAGACCCAGTACTTC.

Written as DNA, the CDR3 is TGTGCCAGTAGGTTGTCGTATTCGGGAGTCTATGGCTACACCTTC. Residues: CASRLSYSGVYGYTF. The chain combines TRBV19 with TRBJ1-2; D call uncertain. The CDR3 is 15 residues long. Germline V CDR1 and CDR2: LNHDA, SQIVND (reference sequence). V was cut by 6 bases and J by 4 bases, with 18 bases left in between.

A few counts support this clonotype. The chain has TRBV7-2 and TRBJ2-5; 9 bases line up with TRBD2. The CDR3 sequence is 15 residues long. With 1 base clipped from V and 4 bases from J, the junction kept 4 bases outside the gene matches. Per the germline V gene, CDR1 is SGHTA and CDR2 is FQGNSA. The CDR3 DNA reads TGTGCCAGCAGCTTAGGAGGACTAGCGAGAGAGACCCAGTACTTC. Translating it yields CASSLGGLARETQYF.

This clonotype has more than one count but fewer than ten. The CDR3 reads CASRRLALRGQETQYF. The CDR3 DNA reads TGTGCCAGCAGGCGCCTAGCTCTCCGTGGGCAAGAGACCCAGTACTTC. The V and J genes are TRBV27 and TRBJ2-5; D might be TRBD2 (5 bases). This CDR3 region has 16 residues. Deletions cut 6 bases from V and 2 bases from J, with 19 bases between. The germline CDR1 and CDR2 sequences are MNHEY and SMNVEV (reference sequence).